This is a list of T cell receptor beta chains from one sample in a study of blood T cell repertoires in COVID-19. The repertoire was sequenced with immunoSEQ multiplex PCR; TCRdb's copy has only in-frame clones and lacks some. In the table there are just over 250,000 clones, 87% of which are singletons. Specimen: peripheral blood. The receptors were gathered from a woman between 50 and 59 years old with acute or convalescent COVID-19. CDR3s include the opening cysteine and the closing phenylalanine or tryptophan. Each record gives: V gene, J gene, D gene, clone size, CDR3 length, CDR3 DNA, CDR3 protein. A D gene is named only where the DNA matches it firmly. Only some rows state a clone size, as once, few, many or a class for expanded clones.

>TRBV27|TRBJ2-1|TRBD2|few|16
TGTGCCAGCAGTTCGGGACTAGCGGGAGGCCTCAATGAGCAGTTCTTC
CASSSGLAGGLNEQFF
>TRBV15|TRBJ2-7|TRBD1|.|14
TGTGCCACCAGGGGCAGGGGGATAACCTACGAGCAGTACTTC
CATRGRGITYEQYF
>TRBV28|TRBJ1-1|TRBD1|.|13
TGTGCCAGCAGCCCAGGGGGCTATGCTGAAGCTTTCTTT
CASSPGGYAEAFF
>TRBV28|TRBJ1-3|.|once|15
TGTGCCAGCAGCAACCGGGCAGGGACTGGAAACACCATATATTTT
CASSNRAGTGNTIYF
>TRBV5-4|TRBJ1-6|TRBD1|.|15
TGTGCCAGCAGCATAAGACAGGGAGGTAATTCACCCCTCCACTTT
CASSIRQGGNSPLHF
>TRBV28|TRBJ2-7|TRBD2|.|14
TGTGCCAGCAGTTGGACTAGCGCTACCTACGAGCAGTACTTC
CASSWTSATYEQYF
>TRBV18|TRBJ1-4|TRBD1|.|15
TGTGCCAGCTCACCACGACCACAGGGGCGGGAAAAACTGTTTTTT
CASSPRPQGREKLFF
>TRBV2|TRBJ2-1|TRBD2|.|15
TGTGCCAGCAGTAAGCGGGAGGGCCCCTACAATGAGCAGTTCTTC
CASSKREGPYNEQFF
>TRBV24-1|TRBJ2-3|.|.|13
TGTGCCACCAGTGTCCGAGGCACAGATACGCAGTATTTT
CATSVRGTDTQYF
>TRBV2|TRBJ1-6|TRBD1|.|17
TGTGCCAGCAGTGAATCGCAAGGACAGGGGGTGGATTCACCCCTCCACTTT
CASSESQGQGVDSPLHF
>TRBV5-1|TRBJ2-3|TRBD2|.|16
TGCGCCAGCAGCTATGGAGGACTAGCGGCCACAGATACGCAGTATTTT
CASSYGGLAATDTQYF
>TRBV20-1|TRBJ2-3|TRBD2|.|17
TGCAGTGCTAGTCCAGGAGCGGGAGGGCCAGGGAAAGATACGCAGTATTTT
CSASPGAGGPGKDTQYF
>TRBV5-6|TRBJ2-5|.|.|15
TGTGCCAGCAGCTACCCCGGAGGGGCAGGGGAGACCCAGTACTTC
CASSYPGGAGETQYF
>TRBV30|TRBJ1-5|.|.|13
TGTGCCTGGAGTTTCCAGCGGAATCAGCCCCAGCATTTT
CAWSFQRNQPQHF
>TRBV7-3|TRBJ1-2|.|.|15
TGTGCCAGCAGCTTAACGCAGGGTACCTCCTATGGCTACACCTTC
CASSLTQGTSYGYTF
>TRBV7-2|TRBJ1-2|.|.|12
TGTGCCAGCAGTCGCAGGGAGGGGGGCTACACCTTC
CASSRREGGYTF
>TRBV18|TRBJ1-1|.|.|12
TGTGCCAGCTCAACTCGAAACACTGAAGCTTTCTTT
CASSTRNTEAFF
>TRBV4-2|TRBJ1-2|TRBD1|few|13
TGTGCCAGCAGCCGGGACAGGGGAGGCGGCTACACCTTC
CASSRDRGGGYTF
>TRBV18|TRBJ1-1|.|.|14
TGTGCCAGCTCACCCAGGTCGTGGGACACTGAAGCTTTCTTT
CASSPRSWDTEAFF
>TRBV7-2|TRBJ2-1|TRBD2|.|14
TGTGCCAGCAGCTGGAAAGCGGGAGTTCATGAGCAGTTCTTC
CASSWKAGVHEQFF
>TRBV7-6|TRBJ2-1|.|.|15
TGTGCCAGCACCCCAGTAGGCGGGCCCTACAATGAGCAGTTCTTC
CASTPVGGPYNEQFF
>TRBV7-8|TRBJ1-3|.|few|15
TGTGCCAGCAGCTTAGCCGAGGCCAGCGGAAACACCATATATTTT
CASSLAEASGNTIYF
>TRBV5-1|TRBJ2-7|TRBD1|.|16
TGCGCCAGTGTAGCCGGGACCGGGACAGTGGCGTCCGAGCAGTACTTC
CASVAGTGTVASEQYF
>TRBV10-3|TRBJ1-6|.|.|14
TGTGCCATCAGTGGGACAGATGAAGATTCACCCCTCCACTTT
CAISGTDEDSPLHF
>TRBV6-5|TRBJ2-5|TRBD1|few|13
TGTGCCAGCAGGGCTACAGGGGAGGAGACCCAGTACTTC
CASRATGEETQYF
>TRBV5-1|TRBJ2-1|.|once|14
TGCGCCAGCAGCTTGGGGACTACCCACAATGAGCAGTTCTTC
CASSLGTTHNEQFF
>TRBV5-1|TRBJ2-5|TRBD2|once|15
TGCGCCAGCAGCTTGGTGGGACTAGTACAAGAGACCCAGTACTTC
CASSLVGLVQETQYF
>TRBV5-6|TRBJ2-7|.|.|13
TGTGCCAGCAGCTTATCAGGGGCCTACGAGCAGTACTTC
CASSLSGAYEQYF
>TRBV27|TRBJ1-2|.|.|14
TGTGCCAGCAGTTTATTGGGGGCGTCCTATGGCTACACCTTC
CASSLLGASYGYTF
>TRBV5-1|TRBJ2-1|TRBD2|.|15
TGCGCCAGCGCCGGCGGGACTAGCGACCACAATGAGCAGTTCTTC
CASAGGTSDHNEQFF
>TRBV19|TRBJ1-2|.|.|13
TGTGCCAGTATGCGTCTCGGGGTCTATGGCTACACCTTC
CASMRLGVYGYTF
>TRBV19|TRBJ2-1|TRBD2|few|15
TGTGCCAGTAGTACTCTGTCGACTAGCCCCAATCAGCAGTTCTTC
CASSTLSTSPNQQFF
>TRBV27|TRBJ1-2|.|once|14
TGTGCCAGCAGTTCCCTAGGGGGGGGCGAGGGCTACACCTTC
CASSSLGGGEGYTF
>TRBV24-1|TRBJ1-1|.|.|12
TGTGCCACCTCCCAGGGAGGGTTGGGAGCTTTCTTT
CATSQGGLGAFF
>TRBV15|TRBJ2-3|TRBD2|.|15
TGTGCCACCAGCAGAGGCCTAGCGGGCACAGATACGCAGTATTTT
CATSRGLAGTDTQYF
>TRBV25-1|TRBJ2-7|.|once|14
TGTGCCAGCAGTGCCCCGTCTGAGTCCTACGAGCAGTACTTC
CASSAPSESYEQYF
>TRBV5-1|TRBJ2-1|TRBD1|.|14
TGCGCCACCTCTGACAGGGGGGTAGACAATGAGCAGTTCTTC
CATSDRGVDNEQFF